The 27 T cell receptor beta chains below were found in one sample sequenced in a study of blood T cell repertoires in COVID-19. This table comes from immunoSEQ multiplex PCR, and its TCRdb copy is limited to in-frame clones, with some not included. The profile covers approximately 300,000 clones, with under 90% appearing a single time and less than 11% taken by the ten largest. Sequenced: PBMCs or T cells enriched from blood (not recorded which). These receptors were taken from a woman aged 18-29 years who had recovered from COVID-19.

V is TRBV7-9 and J is TRBJ2-2; weak D call: TRBD2 (6 bases). Germline CDR1 is SEHNR and CDR2 is FQNEAQ (reference sequence). The CDR3 has 15 residues. V was pared by 2 bases and J by 7 bases, with 14 bases between. CDR3: CASSLYISGGGELFF. DNA for the CDR3: TGTGCCAGCAGCTTATATATTAGCGGCGGCGGGGAGCTGTTTTTT.

The rearrangement uses TRBV2 and TRBJ1-5; 8 nucleotides align to TRBD1. Germline V CDR1 and CDR2: SNHLY, FYNNEI. The CDR3 totals 15 residues. V trimming: 6 bases; J trimming: 3 bases; junction bases outside the gene matches: 7. The CDR3 nucleotides read TGTGCCAGCAGCGTTGGACAGGGTGTCAATCAGCCCCAGCATTTT. Residues: CASSVGQGVNQPQHF.

The J gene is TRBJ1-6, the V gene TRBV7-9, with 7 bases lining up with TRBD1. The CDR3 is made up of 16 amino acids. The germline gives CDR1 SEHNR, CDR2 FQNEAQ (reference sequence). V lost 5 bases and J lost 4; bases outside the gene matches: 8. CDR3 DNA sequence: TGTGCCAGCAGCCAGAAGGTGGGACAGTATAATTCACCCCTCCACTTT. Translated: CASSQKVGQYNSPLHF.

This clone showed up just once. The chain combines TRBV3-1 (or the pseudogene TRBV3-2) with TRBJ1-3; tentatively, D is TRBD1 (6 bases). The germline V gene encodes CDR1 LGHDT and CDR2 YNNKEL (reference sequence). The CDR3 extends over 16 amino acids. V was pared by 0 bases and J by 3 bases, with 12 bases between. CDR3 in amino acids: CASSQDWTDLGNTIYF. CDR3 coding DNA: TGTGCCAGCAGCCAAGATTGGACAGATCTTGGAAACACCATATATTTT.

This clone was counted only a few times. V is TRBV24-1 and J is TRBJ2-1; 15 bases match TRBD2. Germline V gives CDR1 KGHDR, CDR2 SFDVKD. V dropped 5 bases and J dropped 6; count of bases not matched to a gene: 10. The CDR3 runs 18 residues. The CDR3 coding sequence is TGTGCCACCAGTGTTGCCCGGGGACTAGCGGGGGGAGTCAATGAGCAGTTCTTC. Protein product: CATSVARGLAGGVNEQFF.

This clone appeared a few times. The chain is built from TRBV10-3 and TRBJ2-7; TRBD2 matches 10 bases. Germline V gives CDR1 ENHRY, CDR2 SYGVKD. This CDR3 contains 14 residues. V was clipped by 10 bases and J by 3 bases; unmatched bases: 9. Written as DNA, the CDR3 is TGTGCCACTAAAGGGACTAGCGACATCTACGAGCAGTACTTC. Protein sequence: CATKGTSDIYEQYF.

The V call is TRBV5-6, the J call TRBJ2-1, with 8 nucleotides matching TRBD2. V dropped 6 bases and J dropped 1; count of bases not matched to a gene: 9. CDR1 is SGHDT, CDR2 YYEEEE, per germline. The CDR3 consists of 16 residues. The CDR3 spells CASTSRLARSYNEQFF. CDR3 sequence (DNA): TGTGCCAGCACCTCCCGACTAGCGAGGTCCTACAATGAGCAGTTCTTC.

The chain couples TRBV6-5 to TRBJ2-3, with 7 bases lining up with TRBD1. The V and J ends lost 4 bases and 0 bases, in that order; junction bases with no gene match: 4. Germline V gene lookup returns CDR1 MNHEY and CDR2 SVGAGI. This CDR3 has 15 residues. CDR3 sequence reads: CASSSGQYSTDTQYF. For the CDR3, the DNA is TGTGCCAGCAGTTCGGGACAGTATAGCACAGATACGCAGTATTTT.

The genes are TRBV3-1 (or the pseudogene TRBV3-2) and TRBJ2-5; D is perhaps TRBD2 (5 bases). The V end was cut by 4 bases, the J end by 5 bases, with 17 bases between. The CDR3 is 15 amino acids. The germline CDR1 and CDR2 sequences are LGHDT and YNNKEL (reference sequence). Here the CDR3 DNA reads TGTGCCAGCAGCCCGCTCCGGGGTAGGCATGAGACCCAGTACTTC. Its protein is CASSPLRGRHETQYF.

The chain employs TRBV19 and TRBJ2-7; tentatively, D is TRBD2 (6 bases). Germline V lookup: CDR1 LNHDA, CDR2 SQIVND (reference sequence). Trimming cost V 5 bases and J 3 bases, with 17 bases left between them. The CDR3 has 15 residues. The CDR3 nucleotides are TGTGCCAGTAGTCCTTCATCTCGGGGGTACTACGAGCAGTACTTC. It translates to CASSPSSRGYYEQYF.

The chain is built from TRBV5-5 and TRBJ1-3, with D possibly being TRBD1 (5 bases). Trimming cost V 2 bases and J 0 bases, with 9 bases left between them. The CDR3 totals 15 residues. Germline CDR1 reads SGHKS; CDR2 reads YYEKEE (reference sequence). CDR3 residues: CASSFPGLSGNTIYF. The CDR3 region has the DNA TGTGCCAGCAGCTTCCCAGGGCTCTCTGGAAACACCATATATTTT.

The rearrangement joins TRBV25-1 to TRBJ2-3, with 7 bases fitting TRBD2. J lost 3 bases, V lost 8 bases, and 8 bases had no gene match. The CDR3 runs to 14 residues. CDR1 is MGHDK, CDR2 SYGVNS, per germline. CDR3 bases: TGTGCCAGCGGACTAGAGCGGGGAACAGATACGCAGTATTTT. Its translation: CASGLERGTDTQYF.

The J gene is TRBJ2-7, the V gene TRBV5-1; 8 bases align to TRBD1. Germline-derived CDR1 and CDR2 are SGHRS and YFSETQ. The CDR3 spans 15 residues. V gave up 6 bases and J gave up 7 bases; unmatched junction bases: 15. The CDR3 sequence: CASIQESGGAGEQYF. For the CDR3, the DNA is TGCGCCAGCATTCAGGAGTCAGGGGGCGCGGGTGAGCAGTACTTC.

The rearrangement uses TRBV2 and TRBJ1-4; D is uncertain. Germline V gene sequence: CDR1 SNHLY, CDR2 FYNNEI. V shed 8 bases and J shed 7 bases, with 8 bases lying between them. There are 11 residues in the CDR3. CDR3: CASLAIEKLFF. The CDR3 nucleotides read TGTGCCAGCTTGGCAATTGAAAAACTGTTTTTT.

This clone has a single count. The chain joins TRBV6-5 to TRBJ1-1; D not certain. Trimming removed 6 bases from V and 3 bases from J, with 11 bases in between. Per germline, CDR1 MNHEY and CDR2 SVGAGI. The CDR3 runs 13 residues. The CDR3 nucleotides are TGTGCCAGCAGAAACCGGGGTTACACTGAAGCTTTCTTT. Its translation: CASRNRGYTEAFF.

This chain links TRBV5-4 with TRBJ2-4; the D gene is possibly TRBD1 (6 bases). This CDR3 region has 14 residues. Germline V CDR1 and CDR2: SGHNT, YYREEE (reference sequence). V dropped 2 bases and J dropped 6 bases, with 12 bases sitting between them. The CDR3 sequence: CASSLLGAGNIQYF. The CDR3 DNA is TGTGCCAGCAGCTTATTGGGGGCGGGAAACATTCAGTACTTC.

This sequence joins TRBV13 and TRBJ2-3, with D hard to call. This CDR3 has 12 amino acids. Germline assignment: CDR1 PRHDT and CDR2 FYEKMQ (reference sequence). Trimming took off 0 bases at V and 6 bases at J, with 4 bases between the two ends. DNA for the CDR3: TGTGCCAGCAGCTTAGGACAGGATACGCAGTATTTT. Its protein product is CASSLGQDTQYF.

Here the CDR3 reads CASSLSGTGTDTQYF. CDR3 sequence (DNA): TGTGCCAGCAGTCTTTCCGGGACAGGCACAGATACGCAGTATTTT. This chain joins TRBV3-1 (or the pseudogene TRBV3-2) and TRBJ2-3, with 7 bases that match TRBD1. There are 15 residues in the CDR3. V dropped 6 bases and J dropped 1; count of bases not matched to a gene: 7. Per the germline V gene, CDR1 is LGHDT and CDR2 is YNNKEL (reference sequence).

V usage is TRBV24-1 and J usage is TRBJ2-1; D may be TRBD2 (6 bases). This CDR3 is built from 16 residues. V lost 8 bases to trimming and J lost 0 bases, with 16 bases between them. The germline V gene has CDR1 KGHDR and CDR2 SFDVKD. CDR3 DNA: TGTGCCACCATGTCCATGGACGGGAGCTCCTACAATGAGCAGTTCTTC. Protein sequence: CATMSMDGSSYNEQFF.

The chain has TRBV9 and TRBJ2-3; perhaps TRBD2 as D (6 bases). The CDR3 covers 15 residues. Germline lookup yields CDR1 SGDLS and CDR2 YYNGEE. The germline V and J ends were trimmed by 3 bases and 8 bases, with 19 bases remaining between them. CDR3 DNA: TGTGCCAGCAGCGCCCCCATGGAGGGGATGGCTACGCAGTATTTT. It is translated as CASSAPMEGMATQYF.

This chain joins TRBV9 and TRBJ1-3, with a tentative D call TRBD1 (5 bases). This CDR3 comprises 18 residues. V lost 4 bases to trimming and J lost 1 base, with 21 bases between them. In germline, CDR1 is SGDLS, CDR2 YYNGEE. CDR3 nucleotides: TGTGCCAGCAGCCCAGAGGGTCGGGACTCCCTGTCTGGAAACACCATATATTTT. It encodes CASSPEGRDSLSGNTIYF.

The rearrangement uses TRBV3-1 (or the pseudogene TRBV3-2) and TRBJ2-3; unclear D gene. V shed 1 base and J shed 0 bases, with 11 bases lying between them. The CDR3 runs to 16 residues. Per germline, CDR1 LGHDT and CDR2 YNNKEL (reference sequence). CDR3 in DNA: TGTGCCAGCAGCCAAGGTCTCAGTTCTAGCACAGATACGCAGTATTTT. Translated: CASSQGLSSSTDTQYF.

The chain couples TRBV7-3 to TRBJ2-3; tentatively, D is TRBD2 (6 bases). Germline CDR1 and CDR2: SGHTA and FQGTGA. V was pared by 5 bases and J by 4 bases, with 16 bases between. The CDR3 covers 15 residues. The DNA of the CDR3 is TGTGCCAGCAGCAAGGGCGGAGGGCCGGCAGATACGCAGTATTTT. It is translated as CASSKGGGPADTQYF. The variable domain in full, with the rest retrieved from reference TRBV7-3 and TRBJ2-3, is GAGVSQTPSNKVTEKGKYVELRCDPISGHTALYWYRQSLGQGPEFLIYFQGTGAADDSGLPNDRFFAVRPEGSVSTLKIQRTERGDSAVYLCASSKGGGPADTQYFGPGTRLTVL.

J is TRBJ2-3 and V is TRBV5-1; no firm D call. CDR1 and CDR2 (germline): SGHRS, YFSETQ. The length of the CDR3 is 13 residues. V lost 4 bases, J lost 3 bases, and 9 bases lay in between. The chain's CDR3 is CASSLTETDTQYF. The CDR3 DNA reads as TGCGCCAGCAGCCTTACAGAAACAGATACGCAGTATTTT. Filled out from reference TRBV5-1 and TRBJ2-3, the complete variable domain reads KAGVTQTPRYLIKTRGQQVTLSCSPISGHRSVSWYQQTPGQGLQFLFEYFSETQRNKGNFPGRFSGRQFSNSRSEMNVSTLELGDSALYLCASSLTETDTQYFGPGTRLTVL.

The CDR3 protein is CASSLGGNGYTF. The CDR3 bases are TGTGCCAGCAGCTTAGGAGGGAATGGCTACACCTTC. V is TRBV5-6 and J is TRBJ1-2; D not certain. Trimming took 2 bases from V and 6 from J, leaving 8 bases between them. The CDR3 is made up of 12 amino acids. Germline lookup yields CDR1 SGHDT and CDR2 YYEEEE. The whole variable domain, filled in from reference TRBV5-6 and TRBJ1-2, reads DAGVTQSPTHLIKTRGQQVTLRCSPKSGHDTVSWYQQALGQGPQFIFQYYEEEERQRGNFPDRFSGHQFPNYSSELNVNALLLGDSALYLCASSLGGNGYTFGSGTRLTVV.

The CDR3 DNA sequence: TGTGCCAGTCTAAGTGGGGCCTATGGCTACACCTTC. Protein sequence: CASLSGAYGYTF. The chain recombines TRBV19 with TRBJ1-2; D perhaps matches TRBD1 (5 bases). Germline V gives CDR1 LNHDA, CDR2 SQIVND (reference sequence). This CDR3 has 12 residues. Trimming removed 8 bases at V and 4 bases at J, with 11 bases between. The full variable domain, rest sourced from reference TRBV19 and TRBJ1-2, is DGGITQSPKYLFRKEGQNVTLSCEQNLNHDAMYWYRQDPGQGLRLIYYSQIVNDFQKGDIAEGYSVSREKKESFPLTVTSAQKNPTAFYLCASLSGAYGYTFGSGTRLTVV.

The rearrangement joins TRBV19 to TRBJ1-1; D perhaps matches TRBD1 (6 bases). Between the trimmed V and J ends, which lost 4 bases and 1 base, there was a span of 13 bases. Germline CDR1 LNHDA, CDR2 SQIVND (reference sequence). This CDR3 region has 15 residues. CDR3 sequence: CASSRGGSPNTEAFF. The CDR3 region has the DNA TGTGCCAGTAGTAGGGGGGGCAGCCCGAACACTGAAGCTTTCTTT.